Below are 27 T cell receptor beta chains sequenced from a single sample in a study of shared clonotypes between healthy human individuals. Using immunoSEQ multiplex PCR, the repertoire was profiled, and TCRdb retains in-frame clones only, with some absent. The table has millions of clones, around 90% seen once. Sequenced material: naive CD4+ T cells sorted from blood. The subset is: CD45RA+ positively selected. Receptor source: a man in his late teens or twenties in good health.

The V and J genes are TRBV29-1 and TRBJ2-5, with D possibly being TRBD1 (6 bases). The CDR3 runs 14 residues. CDR1 is SQVTM, CDR2 ANQGSEA, per germline. V was cut by 4 bases and J by 3 bases, with 15 bases left in between. The CDR3 DNA reads TGCAGCGTTGTGCAGGGGACCAAAAAAGAGACCCAGTACTTC. Encoded protein: CSVVQGTKKETQYF.

The CDR3 reads CAWSVLRRTYGYTF. CDR3 sequence (DNA): TGTGCCTGGAGTGTTCTCAGAAGGACCTATGGCTACACCTTC. The chain has TRBV30 and TRBJ1-2; D remains unclear. CDR3 length: 14 residues. V lost 0 bases and J 4 bases, leaving 12 bases between the germline ends. Germline CDR1 and CDR2: GTSNPN and SVGIG (reference sequence). The entire variable domain, with the rest obtained from reference TRBV30 and TRBJ1-2, is as follows: SQTIHQWPATLVQPVGSPLSLECTVEGTSNPNLYWYRQAAGRGLQLLFYSVGIGQISSEVPQNLSASRPQDRQFILSSKKLLLSDSGFYLCAWSVLRRTYGYTFGSGTRLTVV.

This sequence joins TRBV6-5 and TRBJ2-1; TRBD2 matches 8 bases. J lost 0 bases, V lost 4 bases, and 5 bases had no gene match. The CDR3 loop spans 16 amino acids. CDR1 is MNHEY and CDR2 is SVGAGI in the germline V gene. The chain's CDR3 is CASSSLSGGSYNEQFF. The CDR3 DNA is TGTGCCAGCAGTTCGTTGAGCGGGGGCTCCTACAATGAGCAGTTCTTC.

This chain joins TRBV9 and TRBJ1-2, with 10 positions matching TRBD1. CDR1 and CDR2 (germline): SGDLS, YYNGEE. This CDR3 is 16 amino acids long. V dropped 0 bases and J dropped 8; count of bases not matched to a gene: 10. The CDR3 sequence: CASSVVKGQGGQGYTF. The CDR3, as DNA: TGTGCCAGCAGCGTAGTTAAAGGACAGGGGGGACAAGGCTACACCTTC.

The chain recombines TRBV6-5 with TRBJ2-7; weak D call: TRBD2 (6 bases). Germline V gene sequence: CDR1 MNHEY, CDR2 SVGAGI. The CDR3 loop spans 14 amino acids. The ends were cut back, 5 bases at V and 4 bases at J, with 15 bases in the middle. The CDR3 region is CASSPTEGRYEQYF. The CDR3 DNA follows: TGTGCCAGCAGTCCGACTGAGGGGAGGTACGAGCAGTACTTC.

This chain uses TRBV14 with TRBJ2-2; no firm D call. The CDR3 contains 13 residues. V gave up 1 base and J gave up 5 bases, with 5 bases separating them. The V gene's germline CDR1 is SGHDN and CDR2 FVKESK. This CDR3 is CASSQVGTGELFF. The CDR3 nucleotides read TGTGCCAGCAGCCAAGTCGGAACCGGGGAGCTGTTTTTT. Full variable domain (remainder filled in from reference TRBV14 and TRBJ2-2): EAGVTQFPSHSVIEKGQTVTLRCDPISGHDNLYWYRRVMGKEIKFLLHFVKESKQDESGMPNNRFLAERTGGTYSTLKVQPAELEDSGVYFCASSQVGTGELFFGEGSRLTVL.

This chain links TRBV10-3 with TRBJ2-3; 8 nucleotides agree with TRBD2. The CDR3 runs to 15 residues. CDR1 is ENHRY and CDR2 is SYGVKD in the germline V gene. The V segment lost 3 bases and the J segment 2 bases; nucleotides outside the gene matches: 4. CDR3 sequence (DNA): TGTGCCATCAGTGACGGGGGGGCAATCACAGATACGCAGTATTTT. Translated, it gives CAISDGGAITDTQYF.

The chain is built from TRBV10-2 and TRBJ2-3; the match to TRBD1 covers 7 bases. CDR3 size: 15 residues. With 6 bases clipped from V and 0 bases from J, the junction kept 6 bases outside the gene matches. Germline V gene sequence: CDR1 WSHSY, CDR2 SAAADI. The CDR3 DNA sequence: TGCGCCAGCAGACTGACAGGGAAGAGCACAGATACGCAGTATTTT. It encodes CASRLTGKSTDTQYF.

V and J are TRBV6-6 and TRBJ2-7, with 10 bases matching TRBD2. CDR1 and CDR2 from the germline V gene are MNHNY and SVGAGI (reference sequence). V lost 2 bases to trimming and J lost 4 bases; unmatched junction nucleotides: 8. The CDR3 is 16 residues long. CDR3: CASSYRRTSGRYEQYF. Written as DNA, the CDR3 is TGTGCCAGCAGTTACCGACGGACTAGCGGTCGGTACGAGCAGTACTTC.

The chain recombines TRBV15 with TRBJ2-7; D possibly corresponds to TRBD1 (6 bases). Germline CDR1 and CDR2: LNHNV and YYDKDF (reference sequence). V was cut by 3 bases and J by 0 bases, with 18 bases left in between. This CDR3 spans 17 amino acids. As DNA, the CDR3 is TGTGCCACCAGCAGGAAAGGCGTGGGGGCCGTCTCCTACGAGCAGTACTTC. Its protein is CATSRKGVGAVSYEQYF.

The CDR3 DNA sequence: TGTGCCAGCAGCCGGATAGGGGCTTCCTATGGCTACACCTTC. Translation gives CASSRIGASYGYTF. The J gene is TRBJ1-2, the V gene TRBV7-2; possible D gene TRBD1, 5 bases. The V end lost 5 bases, the J end lost 4 bases, and 14 bases lay between the germline ends. The length of the CDR3 is 14 residues. CDR1 is SGHTA, CDR2 FQGNSA, per germline.

Comments on this clone: This specimen includes other DNA sequences encoding the same CDR3. The V call is TRBV7-2, the J call TRBJ2-7, with D perhaps matching TRBD2 (6 bases). This CDR3 has 15 residues. The V gene lost 5 bases and the J gene lost 3 bases, with 17 bases spanning the gap. Germline V gene sequence: CDR1 SGHTA, CDR2 FQGNSA. The CDR3 bases are TGTGCCAGCAGCCTGGGGGGTAGCGGAAGCTACGAGCAGTACTTC. The encoded protein is CASSLGGSGSYEQYF.

This chain links TRBV5-1 with TRBJ1-1; D ambiguous. The CDR3 loop spans 17 amino acids. Germline assignment: CDR1 SGHRS and CDR2 YFSETQ. Trimming removed 2 bases from V and 4 bases from J, with 21 bases in between. CDR3 amino acids: CASSFGVTMAGSTEAFF. CDR3 coding DNA: TGCGCCAGCAGCTTCGGAGTAACGATGGCGGGGAGCACTGAAGCTTTCTTT.

The chain uses TRBV5-1 and TRBJ2-6, with D hard to call. The germline V gene has CDR1 SGHRS and CDR2 YFSETQ. With 0 bases removed from V and 0 bases from J, the gap between germline ends came to 7 bases. This CDR3 comprises 16 residues. In nucleotides, the CDR3 is TGCGCCAGCAGCTTGGTAGTACCCTCTGGGGCCAACGTCCTGACTTTC. It translates to CASSLVVPSGANVLTF.

The chain has TRBV7-2 and TRBJ2-2, with 13 nucleotides matching TRBD2. The trim removed 6 bases at V and 1 base at J, leaving 2 bases unmatched. The CDR3 has 16 residues. The germline CDR1 and CDR2 sequences are SGHTA and FQGNSA. The CDR3 region is CASRRLAGGNTGELFF. CDR3 sequence (DNA): TGTGCCAGCAGACGACTAGCGGGAGGGAACACCGGGGAGCTGTTTTTT.

This CDR3 reads CASSIWGTANYQPQHF. The CDR3 coding sequence is TGTGCCAGTAGTATATGGGGGACAGCCAATTATCAGCCCCAGCATTTT. The V call is TRBV19, the J call TRBJ1-5; 7 positions agree with TRBD1. Germline V gene data show CDR1 as LNHDA and CDR2 as SQIVND (reference sequence). The CDR3 spans 16 residues. V trimming: 2 bases; J trimming: 5 bases; junction bases outside the gene matches: 9.

Worth noting for this clone: Other nucleotide sequences in the sample specify the same CDR3. The chain recombines TRBV5-4 with TRBJ2-3; no firm D call. CDR3 size: 15 residues. V was clipped by 4 bases and J by 1 base, with 13 bases between them. The germline V gene has CDR1 SGHNT and CDR2 YYREEE (reference sequence). CDR3 loop: CASSPSGGRTDTQYF. For the CDR3, the DNA is TGTGCCAGCAGCCCCTCCGGCGGTCGCACAGATACGCAGTATTTT.

Regarding this clone: An end of the junction differs from the germline gene, which may be a read error. The chain combines TRBV7-7 with TRBJ2-1, with D maybe TRBD2 (6 bases). Germline assignment: CDR1 SSHAT and CDR2 FNYEAQ (reference sequence). CDR3 length: 14 amino acids. The DNA for the CDR3 is TGTGCTAGCAGCTTGGGACTCTCCTACAATGAGCAGTTCTTC. Translated: CASSLGLSYNEQFF.

A note on this clone: Other DNA sequences from this sample encode an identical CDR3 as well. The V and J genes are TRBV25-1 and TRBJ1-5, with a possible D match to TRBD1 (5 bases). The CDR3 runs to 16 residues. The germline V and J ends were trimmed by 5 bases and 4 bases, with 18 bases remaining between them. Germline V gene data show CDR1 as MGHDK and CDR2 as SYGVNS. The chain's CDR3 is CASSRKISQGNQPQHF. The CDR3 nucleotides are TGTGCCAGCAGTCGGAAGATAAGCCAGGGAAATCAGCCCCAGCATTTT. The variable domain in full, completed from reference TRBV25-1 and TRBJ1-5, reads EADIYQTPRYLVIGTGKKITLECSQTMGHDKMYWYQQDPGMELHLIHYSYGVNSTEKGDLSSESTVSRIRTEHFPLTLESARPSHTSQYLCASSRKISQGNQPQHFGDGTRLSIL.

This chain uses TRBV7-2 with TRBJ1-1; possible D gene TRBD1, 6 bases. The V end was cut by 3 bases, the J end by 11 bases, with 16 bases between. This CDR3 has 13 residues. Germline assignment: CDR1 SGHTA and CDR2 FQGNSA. The CDR3 sequence is CASSLGHRVSAFF. CDR3 coding DNA: TGTGCCAGCAGCTTGGGGCACAGGGTCTCGGCTTTCTTT.

The V and J genes are TRBV15 and TRBJ1-5; 8 bases are a match to TRBD1. The CDR3 consists of 13 residues. V lost 6 bases, J lost 8 bases, and 6 bases stayed unmatched. CDR1 is LNHNV, CDR2 YYDKDF, per germline (reference sequence). CDR3 sequence: CATRQGGWEPQHF. CDR3 DNA sequence: TGTGCCACCAGACAGGGGGGTTGGGAGCCCCAGCATTTT.

The V and J genes are TRBV9 and TRBJ2-3; D uncertain. Germline CDR1 is SGDLS and CDR2 is YYNGEE. V shed 4 bases and J shed 5 bases, with 8 bases lying between them. The CDR3 has 12 amino acids. CDR3 bases: TGTGCCAGCAGCCCGAATCAAGATACGCAGTATTTT. This gives the protein CASSPNQDTQYF.

CDR3 in DNA: TGTGCCAGCAGTCCCCCCGCAGGGCCCTACGAGCAGTACTTC. This translates into CASSPPAGPYEQYF. This chain uses TRBV25-1 with TRBJ2-7; D may be TRBD1 (5 bases). This CDR3 has 14 residues. Between the trimmed V and J ends, which lost 5 bases and 2 bases, there was a span of 13 bases. Germline assignment: CDR1 MGHDK and CDR2 SYGVNS.

The chain couples TRBV7-9 to TRBJ1-3; D is unclear. This CDR3 has 15 residues. Germline loops: CDR1 SEHNR, CDR2 FQNEAQ (reference sequence). V dropped 5 bases and J dropped 6 bases, with 17 bases sitting between them. The CDR3 coding sequence is TGTGCCAGCAGCCCCAGTGGGATGGCGTCAAACACCATATATTTT. Protein sequence: CASSPSGMASNTIYF.

The rearrangement joins TRBV6-6 to TRBJ2-5, with D possibly matching TRBD1 (6 bases). Deletions cut 0 bases from V and 5 bases from J, with 13 bases between. Germline CDR1 is MNHNY and CDR2 is SVGAGI (reference sequence). The length of the CDR3 is 15 residues. Here the CDR3 reads CASSYSSQGLETQYF. CDR3 DNA: TGTGCCAGCAGTTACTCGAGTCAGGGGCTGGAGACCCAGTACTTC.

As DNA, the CDR3 is TGTGCCAGCAGTGAAGCCGGGACAGGATTGTTCTTC. This encodes CASSEAGTGLFF. This chain joins TRBV25-1 and TRBJ2-1; the match to TRBD1 covers 8 bases. This CDR3 region has 12 residues. J lost 15 bases, V lost 2 bases, and 6 bases had no gene match. The germline CDR1 and CDR2 sequences are MGHDK and SYGVNS. Full variable domain (remainder filled in from reference TRBV25-1 and TRBJ2-1): EADIYQTPRYLVIGTGKKITLECSQTMGHDKMYWYQQDPGMELHLIHYSYGVNSTEKGDLSSESTVSRIRTEHFPLTLESARPSHTSQYLCASSEAGTGLFFGPGTRLTVL.

The chain uses TRBV30 and TRBJ2-3; possible D gene TRBD2, 6 bases. The CDR3 has 13 amino acids. The germline V gene encodes CDR1 GTSNPN and CDR2 SVGIG (reference sequence). V was pared by 4 bases and J by 2 bases, with 10 bases between. The CDR3 here is CAWNPGLTDTQYF. CDR3 bases: TGTGCCTGGAACCCGGGACTCACAGATACGCAGTATTTT.